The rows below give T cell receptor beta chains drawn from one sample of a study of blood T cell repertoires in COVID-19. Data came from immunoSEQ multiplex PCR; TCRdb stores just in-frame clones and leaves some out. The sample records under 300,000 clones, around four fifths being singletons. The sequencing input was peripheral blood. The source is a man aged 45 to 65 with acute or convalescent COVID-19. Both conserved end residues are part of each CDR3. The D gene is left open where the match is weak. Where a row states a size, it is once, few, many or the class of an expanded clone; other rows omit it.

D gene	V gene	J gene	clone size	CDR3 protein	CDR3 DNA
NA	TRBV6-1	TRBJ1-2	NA	CASSEARRDYGYTF	TGTGCCAGCAGTGAAGCCCGACGGGACTATGGCTACACCTTC
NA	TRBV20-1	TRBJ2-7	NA	CSASVGRSSSYEQYF	TGCAGTGCTAGTGTTGGCAGGTCAAGCTCCTACGAGCAGTACTTC
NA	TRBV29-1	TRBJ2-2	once	CSVLGLETGELFF	TGCAGCGTTCTGGGGCTAGAGACCGGGGAGCTGTTTTTT
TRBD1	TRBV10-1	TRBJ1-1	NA	CASSDTGTGLAEAFF	TGCGCCAGCAGTGATACCGGGACAGGGCTGGCTGAAGCTTTCTTT
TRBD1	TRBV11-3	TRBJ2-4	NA	CASSQGQGANIQYF	TGTGCCAGCAGCCAAGGACAGGGGGCAAACATTCAGTACTTC
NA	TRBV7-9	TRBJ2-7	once	CASSSHAGPSYEQYF	TGTGCCAGCAGCTCCCACGCGGGACCCTCCTACGAGCAGTACTTC
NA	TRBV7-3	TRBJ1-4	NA	CASSKDSNEKLFF	TGTGCCAGCAGCAAAGACAGTAATGAAAAACTGTTTTTT
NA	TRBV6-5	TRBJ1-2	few	CASSYAGGGEGYTF	TGTGCCAGCAGTTACGCCGGCGGCGGGGAGGGCTACACCTTC
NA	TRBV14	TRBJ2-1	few	CASSQGKGIYEQFF	TGTGCCAGCAGCCAAGGGAAGGGGATCTATGAGCAGTTCTTC
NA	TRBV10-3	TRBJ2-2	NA	CAISGTANTGELFF	TGTGCCATCAGTGGGACAGCGAACACCGGGGAGCTGTTTTTT
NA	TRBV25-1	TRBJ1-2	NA	CASSEWESSYTF	TGTGCCAGCAGTGAATGGGAGTCTAGCTACACCTTC
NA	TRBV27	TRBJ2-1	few	CASSLQDYNEQFF	TGTGCCAGCAGTTTACAGGATTACAATGAGCAGTTCTTC
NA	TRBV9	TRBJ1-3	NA	CASSVGGTGNTIYF	TGTGCCAGCAGCGTAGGAGGGACTGGAAACACCATATATTTT
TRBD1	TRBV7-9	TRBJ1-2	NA	CASSLGGQGVLNYGYTF	TGTGCCAGCAGCTTAGGGGGACAGGGGGTCCTAAACTATGGCTACACCTTC
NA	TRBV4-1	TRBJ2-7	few	CASSQFATDTYEQYF	TGCGCCAGCAGCCAGTTTGCAACAGACACCTACGAGCAGTACTTC
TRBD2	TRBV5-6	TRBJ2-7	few	CASSSLAGGYLEQYF	TGTGCCAGCAGCTCACTAGCGGGGGGATACCTCGAGCAGTACTTC
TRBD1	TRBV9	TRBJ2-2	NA	CASSVERRGLAAGELFF	TGTGCCAGCAGCGTAGAGCGCAGGGGGCTCGCGGCCGGGGAGCTGTTTTTT
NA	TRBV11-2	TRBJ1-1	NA	CASSAGRGNTEAFF	TGTGCCAGCAGCGCAGGGAGGGGGAACACTGAAGCTTTCTTT
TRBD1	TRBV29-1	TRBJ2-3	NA	CSVGDRGADTQYF	TGCAGCGTTGGGGACAGGGGCGCAGATACGCAGTATTTT
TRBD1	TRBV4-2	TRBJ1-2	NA	CASSRPGQGFYGYTF	TGTGCCAGCAGCCGACCGGGACAGGGCTTTTATGGCTACACCTTC
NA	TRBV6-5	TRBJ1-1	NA	CASSPRSNTEAFF	TGTGCCAGCAGTCCGAGGTCGAACACTGAAGCTTTCTTT
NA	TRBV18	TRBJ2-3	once	CANSEREPAYSTDTQYF	TGTGCCAACTCGGAGAGGGAACCCGCCTATAGCACAGATACGCAGTATTTT
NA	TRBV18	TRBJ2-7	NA	CASSPSQGMYEQYF	TGTGCCAGCTCCCCATCGCAGGGAATGTACGAGCAGTACTTC
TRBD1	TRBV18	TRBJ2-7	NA	CASSPGTGKVDEQYF	TGTGCCAGCTCACCGGGGACAGGGAAAGTCGACGAGCAGTACTTC
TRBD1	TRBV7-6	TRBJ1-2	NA	CASSPGTDYGYTF	TGTGCCAGCAGCCCCGGGACAGATTATGGCTACACCTTC
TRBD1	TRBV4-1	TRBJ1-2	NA	CASRVSRQGMNYGYTF	TGCGCCAGCAGGGTTTCCCGACAGGGAATGAATTATGGCTACACCTTC
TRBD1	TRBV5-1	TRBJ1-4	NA	CASSAASRDRGRTNEKLFF	TGCGCCAGCAGTGCCGCCTCCCGGGACAGGGGGCGAACTAATGAAAAACTGTTTTTT
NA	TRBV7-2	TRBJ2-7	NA	CASSSTGYGYVHEQYF	TGTGCCAGCAGTTCTACGGGTTACGGGTACGTCCACGAGCAGTACTTC
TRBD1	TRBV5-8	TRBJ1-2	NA	CASSSGQGTLVYTF	TGTGCCAGCAGCTCCGGACAGGGGACCTTGGTCTACACCTTC
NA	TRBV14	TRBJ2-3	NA	CASSRDFFPDTQYF	TGTGCCAGCAGCCGGGACTTTTTTCCAGATACGCAGTATTTT
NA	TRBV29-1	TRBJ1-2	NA	CPLVGQEGVYTF	TGCCCGTTGGTGGGGCAGGAAGGCGTCTACACCTTC